This TCR beta chain was retrieved from a study of blood T cell repertoires in COVID-19. Overall study context: Samples representing acute and convalescent COVID-19 were sourced from the United States, Italy and Spain.

Germline V gene data show CDR1 as MNHEY and CDR2 as SVGAGI. Trimming shortened V by 6 bases and J by 11 bases, and 19 bases separated the two germline ends. The CDR3 sequence is 13 residues long. Method: immunoSEQ multiplex PCR; TCRdb's copy keeps in-frame clones and lacks some. The sample lists about 190,000 clones; approximately 80% were seen once. Sequenced sample: peripheral blood. The sequence derives from a human donor in a cohort sampled during active COVID-19. This rearrangement joins TRBV6-5 to TRBJ1-2, with a possible D match to TRBD1 (5 bases). CDR3 loop: CASRNGGTSRYTF. The CDR3 DNA reads as TGTGCCAGCAGGAATGGGGGGACCTCGCGGTACACCTTC.